The source of this T cell receptor beta chain is a study of PD-L1 blockade in urothelial cancer. Study information: The study recovered a median of 141,255 T cells per blood sample.

Time point: peripheral blood 6 weeks after treatment start. Into every PCR, synthetic TCR analog templates were spiked. Sequencing used immunoSEQ multiplex PCR; TCRdb keeps in-frame clones, though not all of them. This sample carries 38,000 or so clones, roughly 81% of them seen once, and the ten largest clones take 2.6%. V shed 5 bases, J shed 5 bases, and the junction held 6 bases outside the gene matches. The CDR3 has 14 amino acids. Germline assignment: CDR1 WSHSY and CDR2 SAAADI. The source is a man between 65 and 80 years old with urothelial cancer. J is TRBJ1-5 and V is TRBV10-2, with 7 bases lining up with TRBD1. The specimen was PBMCs, collected around atezolizumab (anti-PD-L1) treatment. The CDR3 DNA sequence: TGCGCCAGCAGTTCCCTTCAGGGGGATCAGCCCCAGCATTTT. Amino acid sequence: CASSSLQGDQPQHF.